This T cell receptor (beta chain) originates from a study of T-cell memory formation after mild COVID-19. Study context: TCR clusters were mostly confined to one donor each.

Study results and caveats: Still unconfirmed is whether the second-wave clones peaking on day 37 recognized SARS-CoV-2. Clones that contracted from day 15 to 85 had balanced CD4/CD8; later expanders were CD4+ biased.

5'RACE with constant-segment primers yielded barcoded, UMI-tagged TCR alpha and TCR beta cDNA libraries. TCRdb itself ran the 5' RACE reads through MiXCR, one entry per CDR3 protein. The data contain 150,000 to 200,000 distinct CDR3 sequences, 11% of them singletons. This clonotype was seen a handful of times. The antigen is unknown. Sequenced sample: PBMCs or a T cell subset sorted from them (not recorded which). The source is a man aged 18 to 35 who had mild COVID-19 (a few samples of this study predate the infection). Cell type and time point are not known.

CDR3 bases: TGTGCCAGCAGCTTTCCTCTAGCGGGGGTACGCAATGAGCAGTTCTTC. Translated: CASSFPLAGVRNEQFF. The J gene is TRBJ2-1, the V gene TRBV11-2, with TRBD2 matching over 10 bases. CDR1 is SGHAT, CDR2 FQNNGV, per germline. V was pared by 3 bases and J by 6 bases, with 8 bases of the junction left unmatched. CDR3 length equals 16 residues.